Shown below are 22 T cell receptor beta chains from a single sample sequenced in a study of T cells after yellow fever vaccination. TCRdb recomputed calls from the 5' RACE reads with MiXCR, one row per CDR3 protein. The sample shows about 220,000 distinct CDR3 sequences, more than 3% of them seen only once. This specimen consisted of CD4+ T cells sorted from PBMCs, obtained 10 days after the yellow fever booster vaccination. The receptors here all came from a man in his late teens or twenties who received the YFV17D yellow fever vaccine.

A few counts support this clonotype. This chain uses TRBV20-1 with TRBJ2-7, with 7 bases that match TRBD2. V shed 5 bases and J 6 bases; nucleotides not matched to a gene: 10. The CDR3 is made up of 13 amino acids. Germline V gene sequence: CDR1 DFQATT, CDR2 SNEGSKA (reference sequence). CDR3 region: CSAGGGFGGEQYF. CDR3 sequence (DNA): TGCAGTGCTGGGGGGGGGTTCGGTGGCGAGCAGTACTTC.

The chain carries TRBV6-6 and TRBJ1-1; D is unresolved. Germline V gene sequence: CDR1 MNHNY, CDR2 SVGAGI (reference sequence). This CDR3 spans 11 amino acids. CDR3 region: CSRSVNTEAFF. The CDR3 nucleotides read TGTTCCCGGTCGGTGAACACTGAAGCTTTCTTT.

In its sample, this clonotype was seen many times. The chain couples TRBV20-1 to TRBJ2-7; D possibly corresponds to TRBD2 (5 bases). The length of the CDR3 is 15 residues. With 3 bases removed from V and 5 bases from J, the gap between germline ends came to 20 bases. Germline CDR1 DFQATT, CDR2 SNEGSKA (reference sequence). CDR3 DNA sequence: TGCAGTGCTAGTGGGCCCCTCGGGATCTTGCACGAGCAGTACTTC. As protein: CSASGPLGILHEQYF.

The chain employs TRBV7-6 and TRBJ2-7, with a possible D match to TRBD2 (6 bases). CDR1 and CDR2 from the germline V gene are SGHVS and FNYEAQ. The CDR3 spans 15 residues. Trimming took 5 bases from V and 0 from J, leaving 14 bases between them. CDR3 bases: TGTGCCAGCAGCCCTAACCTGGGAGGCTCCTACGAGCAGTACTTC. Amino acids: CASSPNLGGSYEQYF. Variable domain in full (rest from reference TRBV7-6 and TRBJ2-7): GAGVSQSPRYKVTKRGQDVALRCDPISGHVSLYWYRQALGQGPEFLTYFNYEAQQDKSGLPNDRFSAERPEGSISTLTIQRTEQRDSAMYRCASSPNLGGSYEQYFGPGTRLTVT.

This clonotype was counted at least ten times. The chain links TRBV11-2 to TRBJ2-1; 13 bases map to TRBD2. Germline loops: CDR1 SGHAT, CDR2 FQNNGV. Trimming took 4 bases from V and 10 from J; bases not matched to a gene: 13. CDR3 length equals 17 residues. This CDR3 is CASSYPLLAGGPPEQFF. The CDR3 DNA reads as TGTGCCAGCAGCTACCCCCTACTAGCGGGGGGGCCCCCCGAGCAGTTCTTC.

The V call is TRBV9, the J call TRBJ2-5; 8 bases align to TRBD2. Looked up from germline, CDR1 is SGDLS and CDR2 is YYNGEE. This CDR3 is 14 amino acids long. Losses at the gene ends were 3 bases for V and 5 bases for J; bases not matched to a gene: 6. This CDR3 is CASSGSGVGETQYF. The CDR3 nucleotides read TGTGCCAGCAGCGGTAGCGGGGTGGGGGAGACCCAGTACTTC.

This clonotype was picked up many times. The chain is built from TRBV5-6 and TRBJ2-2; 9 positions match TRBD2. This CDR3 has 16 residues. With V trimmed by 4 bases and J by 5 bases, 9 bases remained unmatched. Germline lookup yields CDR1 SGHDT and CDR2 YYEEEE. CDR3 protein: CASSRQRGAGTGELFF. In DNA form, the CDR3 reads TGTGCCAGCAGCCGTCAGCGGGGGGCGGGGACCGGGGAGCTGTTTTTT.

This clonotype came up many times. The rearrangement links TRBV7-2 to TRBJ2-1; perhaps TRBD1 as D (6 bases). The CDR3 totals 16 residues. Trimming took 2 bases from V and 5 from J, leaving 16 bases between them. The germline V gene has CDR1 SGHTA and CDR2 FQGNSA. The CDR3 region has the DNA TGTGCCAGCAGCTTAACCCGAACACAGGGTAACAATGAGCAGTTCTTC. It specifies CASSLTRTQGNNEQFF.

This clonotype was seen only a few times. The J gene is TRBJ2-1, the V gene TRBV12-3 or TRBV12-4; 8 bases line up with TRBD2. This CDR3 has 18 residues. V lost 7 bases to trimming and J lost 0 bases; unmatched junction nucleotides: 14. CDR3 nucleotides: TGTGCCAGCACCACCGCCCAGCGGGGGCTCCGCTCCTACAATGAGCAGTTCTTC. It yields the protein CASTTAQRGLRSYNEQFF.

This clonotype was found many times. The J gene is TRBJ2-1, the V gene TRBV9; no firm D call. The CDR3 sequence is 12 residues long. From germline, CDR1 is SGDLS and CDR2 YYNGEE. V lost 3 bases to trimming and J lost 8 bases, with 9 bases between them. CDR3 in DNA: TGTGCCAGCAGCGAGGATCGGGATGAGCAGTTCTTC. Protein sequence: CASSEDRDEQFF.

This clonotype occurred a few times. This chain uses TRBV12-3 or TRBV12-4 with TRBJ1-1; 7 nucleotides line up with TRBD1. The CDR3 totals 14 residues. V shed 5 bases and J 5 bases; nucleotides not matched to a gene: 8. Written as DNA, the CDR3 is TGTGCCAGCAGTCGACGACAGGGAGGAACTGAAGCTTTCTTT. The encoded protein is CASSRRQGGTEAFF.

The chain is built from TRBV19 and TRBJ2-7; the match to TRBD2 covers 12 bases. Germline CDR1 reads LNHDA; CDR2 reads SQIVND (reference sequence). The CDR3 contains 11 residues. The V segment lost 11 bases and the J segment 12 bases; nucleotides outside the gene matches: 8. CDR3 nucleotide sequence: TGTGCCGGCCGACTAGCGGGGGAGAGGTACGTC. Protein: CAGRLAGERYV.

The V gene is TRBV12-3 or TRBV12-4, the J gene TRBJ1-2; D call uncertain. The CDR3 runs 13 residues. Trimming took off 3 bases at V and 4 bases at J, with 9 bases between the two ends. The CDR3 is CASSFSGRYGYTF. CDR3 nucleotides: TGTGCCAGCAGTTTCTCCGGTCGCTATGGCTACACCTTC.

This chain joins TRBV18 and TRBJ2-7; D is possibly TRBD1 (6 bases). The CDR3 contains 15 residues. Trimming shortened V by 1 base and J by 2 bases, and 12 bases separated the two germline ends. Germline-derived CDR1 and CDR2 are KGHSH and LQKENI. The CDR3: CASSPQETGAYEQYV. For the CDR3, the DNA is TGTGCCAGCTCACCACAGGAGACAGGAGCCTACGAGCAGTACGTC.

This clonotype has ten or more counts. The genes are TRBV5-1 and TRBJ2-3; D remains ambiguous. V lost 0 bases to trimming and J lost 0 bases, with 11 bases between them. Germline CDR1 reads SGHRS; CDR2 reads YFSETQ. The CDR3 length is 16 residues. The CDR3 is CASSLGDHPSTDTQYF. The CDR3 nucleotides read TGCGCCAGCAGCTTGGGTGACCACCCTAGCACAGATACGCAGTATTTT.

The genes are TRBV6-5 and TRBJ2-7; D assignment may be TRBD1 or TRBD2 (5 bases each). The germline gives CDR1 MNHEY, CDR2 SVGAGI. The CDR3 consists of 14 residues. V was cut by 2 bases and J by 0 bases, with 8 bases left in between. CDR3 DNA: TGTGCCAGCAGTTACCGGGGCGGCTCCTACGAGCAGTACTTC. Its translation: CASSYRGGSYEQYF.

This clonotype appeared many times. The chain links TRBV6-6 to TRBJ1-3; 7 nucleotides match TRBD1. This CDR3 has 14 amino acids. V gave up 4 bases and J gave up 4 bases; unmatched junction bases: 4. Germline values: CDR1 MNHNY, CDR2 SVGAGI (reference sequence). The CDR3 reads CASSSTGEGNTIYF. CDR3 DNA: TGTGCCAGCAGTTCAACAGGGGAAGGAAACACCATATATTTT.

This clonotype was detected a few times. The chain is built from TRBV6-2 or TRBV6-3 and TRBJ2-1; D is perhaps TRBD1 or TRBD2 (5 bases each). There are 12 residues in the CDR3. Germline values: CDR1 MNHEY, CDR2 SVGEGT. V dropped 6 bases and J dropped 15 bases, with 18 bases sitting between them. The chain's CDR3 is CASRGDRMVGFF. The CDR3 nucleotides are TGTGCCAGCAGGGGGGACCGCATGGTCGGGTTCTTC.

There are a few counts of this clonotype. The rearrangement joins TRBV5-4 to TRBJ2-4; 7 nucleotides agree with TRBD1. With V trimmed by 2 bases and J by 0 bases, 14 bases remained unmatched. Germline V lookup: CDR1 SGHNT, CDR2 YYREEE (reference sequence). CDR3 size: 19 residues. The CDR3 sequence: CASSFTGTAILLAKNIQYF. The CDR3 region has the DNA TGTGCCAGCAGCTTTACCGGGACAGCTATTCTTCTAGCCAAAAACATTCAGTACTTC.

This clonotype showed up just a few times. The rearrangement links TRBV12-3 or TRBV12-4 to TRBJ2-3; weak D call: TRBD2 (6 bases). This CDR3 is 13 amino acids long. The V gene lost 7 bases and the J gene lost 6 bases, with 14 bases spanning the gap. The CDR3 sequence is CASTLLAADTQYF. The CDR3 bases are TGTGCCAGCACCCTTTTAGCGGCGGATACGCAGTATTTT.

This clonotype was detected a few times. The CDR3 nucleotides read TGTGCCAGTAGTACCGTACTAGCGGGGAAGGAGACCCAGTACTTC. Protein: CASSTVLAGKETQYF. The J gene is TRBJ2-5, the V gene TRBV19, with 10 nucleotides matching TRBD2. Unmatched junction bases numbered 7, after V lost 4 bases and J lost 5 bases. Germline V gene data show CDR1 as LNHDA and CDR2 as SQIVND (reference sequence). CDR3 length: 15 amino acids.

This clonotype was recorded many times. CDR3 DNA: TGCGCCAGCAGCCAAGATGGGACCTTCGGGGATACGCAGTATTTT. Protein: CASSQDGTFGDTQYF. The V and J genes are TRBV4-1 and TRBJ2-3; tentatively, D is TRBD1 or TRBD2 (5 bases each). CDR1 and CDR2 (germline): MGHRA, YSYEKL. Trimming shortened V by 0 bases and J by 6 bases, and 13 bases separated the two germline ends. The CDR3 contains 15 residues.